These T cell receptor beta chains were read from a single sample in a study of CD8 T cells in ankylosing spondylitis. Via MiXCR, TCRdb re-called the 5' RACE reads, giving one row per CDR3 protein. The table includes roughly 700,000 distinct CDR3 sequences, roughly 19% detected once. Sample: blood, either unsorted or a sorted T cell fraction (not recorded which). These TCRs come from a male donor with ankylosing spondylitis. Both conserved end residues are trimmed from each CDR3.

v_gene	j_gene	CDR3aa
TRBV4-3	TRBJ2-1	ASSQGLAGEINEQF
TRBV12-3/TRBV12-4	TRBJ1-5	ASSFGQRDQPQH
TRBV5-1	TRBJ2-1	ASSDSGTSRYNEQF
TRBV24-1	TRBJ2-7	ATSESGVSYEQY
TRBV9	TRBJ2-7	ASSPRTVPTYEQY
TRBV29-1	TRBJ2-7	SVDGGVISPEQY
TRBV12-3/TRBV12-4	TRBJ2-1	ASSLVINNEQF
TRBV11-2	TRBJ2-7	ASSLGRGAYEQY
TRBV27	TRBJ1-1	ASSTIPGTTNTEAF
TRBV10-3	TRBJ2-1	ATGQGGNEQF
TRBV28	TRBJ2-3	ASSRDISDTQY
TRBV6-2/TRBV6-3	TRBJ1-2	ASEDGRLNYGYT
TRBV20-1	TRBJ1-1	SASGELNTEAF
TRBV5-1	TRBJ2-5	ASSLEGTSVAETQY
TRBV20-1	TRBJ2-7	SATGTGAATVYEQY
TRBV20-1	TRBJ2-7	SAAPGGDEQY
TRBV11-2	TRBJ2-2	ASSLGTGGPRELF
TRBV9	TRBJ1-1	ASSVGGGTVEAF
TRBV6-5	TRBJ1-2	ASSYSAGGNYGYT